The source of this T cell receptor beta chain is a study of cytomegalovirus exposure and HLA in healthy donors. Study in general: Assignment to the Caucasian-associated ancestry cluster applied to approximately 80% of the approximately 420 genotyped donors.

Points from the study as a whole: Reportedly, fewer N-insertions than the approximately 700-donor mean appeared in an Asian-associated ancestry cluster in a later analysis. Highly shared variants forming one cluster were likely a sequencing artifact.

Use of 60 Vbeta and 13 Jbeta primers characterized the PCR. Assay used: immunoSEQ multiplex PCR; TCRdb lists only in-frame clones, some missing. The repertoire consists of around 130,000 clones, with about four fifths occurring once and the leading ten covering roughly 2%. This clone was counted only a few times. Its antigen is unidentified. The sequence was collected from a man aged 18 to 29 in good health and CMV-seronegative. What was sequenced was PBMCs.

The CDR3 sequence: CASSFDRHSNQPQHF. The CDR3 coding sequence is TGTGCCAGCAGTTTTGACAGACATAGCAATCAGCCCCAGCATTTT. The chain uses TRBV28 and TRBJ1-5; maybe TRBD1 (5 bases). The CDR3 spans 15 residues. Between the trimmed V and J ends, which lost 3 bases and 0 bases, there was a span of 9 bases. CDR1 is MDHEN, CDR2 SYDVKM, per germline. The variable domain in full, completed from reference TRBV28 and TRBJ1-5, reads DVKVTQSSRYLVKRTGEKVFLECVQDMDHENMFWYRQDPGLGLRLIYFSYDVKMKEKGDIPEGYSVSREKKERFSLILESASTNQTSMYLCASSFDRHSNQPQHFGDGTRLSIL.